Presented here are 16 T cell receptor beta chains from one specimen sequenced in a study of tumor and adjacent non-tumor tissue in lung cancer. No cell sorting was done before RNA was extracted from the tissue. The library came from three nested PCR rounds adapted from ARM-PCR protocols. One entry per CDR3 protein results from TCRdb running MiXCR on the multiplex PCR reads. This table holds more than 85,000 distinct CDR3 sequences, roughly 84% found once. The sample consisted of lung tumor tissue. Receptors were obtained from a man aged 65 to 85 with non-small cell lung cancer.

V usage is TRBV29-1 and J usage is TRBJ1-2; no reliable D call. Trimming took off 0 bases at V and 8 bases at J, with 19 bases between the two ends. The CDR3 runs to 15 residues. Per the germline V gene, CDR1 is SQVTM and CDR2 is ANQGSEA. The CDR3 protein is CSVEDPRQNLGGYTF. The CDR3 coding sequence is TGCAGCGTTGAAGACCCCCGGCAGAACTTAGGCGGCTACACCTTC.

Concerning this clonotype: One junction end disagrees with the germline gene, perhaps due to a read error. The V gene is TRBV10-1, the J gene TRBJ2-1; 8 positions match TRBD2. This CDR3 comprises 14 residues. The germline gives CDR1 WNHNN, CDR2 SYGVQD (reference sequence). For the CDR3, the DNA is TGCACCAGCAGCCCCCTCCGGGGGGGCTTGGAGCAGTTCTTC. It translates to CTSSPLRGGLEQFF.

Remarks on this clonotype: One end of the junction varies from germline; a read error may be responsible. The rearrangement joins TRBV7-3 to TRBJ2-7; D ambiguous. The CDR3 is 13 residues long. Germline CDR1 reads SGHTA; CDR2 reads FQGTGA. The CDR3 here is CASSLMHDDEQYF. CDR3 coding DNA: TGTGCCAGCAGTTTAATGCACGATGATGAGCAGTACTTC.

To note about this clonotype: An end of the junction does not agree with germline; a read error may underlie this. The rearrangement joins TRBV10-2 to TRBJ2-1; no clear D. The CDR3 is 15 amino acids. Per the germline V gene, CDR1 is WSHSY and CDR2 is SAAADI. CDR3 nucleotide sequence: TGCGCCAGCAGGTCCCCGGAACCCTCTTCCCATGAGCAGTCCTTC. This gives the protein CASRSPEPSSHEQSF.

With regard to this clonotype: Sequence at one end of the junction differs from germline and may be a read error. The chain carries TRBV7-9 and TRBJ1-2, with D unresolved. CDR3 length: 14 residues. CDR1 is SEHNR, CDR2 FQNEAQ, per germline (reference sequence). The CDR3 region is CASSPSGSNYGYIF. In nucleotides, the CDR3 is TGTGCCAGCAGTCCGTCTGGGAGTAACTATGGCTACATCTTC.

Comment on this clonotype: One end of the junction varies from germline; a read error may be responsible. The V gene is TRBV11-2, the J gene TRBJ2-1; a weak D match, TRBD2 (6 bases). The CDR3 runs to 18 residues. From germline, CDR1 is SGHAT and CDR2 FQNNGV. In nucleotides, the CDR3 is TGCGCCAGCAGCTTACACGGGCGGGACTGGGCCTCCTACAATGAGCAGTTCTTC. Amino acid sequence: CASSLHGRDWASYNEQFF. Full variable domain (outside the CDR3, taken from reference TRBV11-2 and TRBJ2-1): EAGVAQSPRYKIIEKRQSVAFWCNPISGHATLYWYQQILGQGPKLLIQFQNNGVVDDSQLPKDRFSAERLKGVDSTLKIQPAKLEDSAVYLCASSLHGRDWASYNEQFFGPGTRLTVL.

Note on this clonotype: One junction end does not reproduce the germline sequence, and a read error may be involved. The V call is TRBV5-4, the J call TRBJ2-3, with D perhaps given as TRBD1 or TRBD2 (5 bases each). CDR1 and CDR2 from the germline V gene are SGHNT and YYREEE (reference sequence). The CDR3 has 14 residues. For the CDR3, the DNA is TGTGCCAACTCGAGGGGACCATCCACAGATATGCAGTATTTT. It is translated as CANSRGPSTDMQYF.

Comments on this clonotype: Its ends do not fully match the called genes, so a read error is possible. J is TRBJ2-7 and V is TRBV20-1, with D possibly being TRBD1 (5 bases). The germline V gene encodes CDR1 DFQATT and CDR2 SNEGSKA (reference sequence). This CDR3 region has 14 residues. DNA of the CDR3: TGTAGTGTTAGAGTAGCAGGACACTCCTACGAGCAGTACTTC. This codes for CSVRVAGHSYEQYF.

Comment on this clonotype: At one boundary the junction diverges from the germline segment, which might be a read error. This sequence joins TRBV29-1 and TRBJ2-7, with 11 bases matching TRBD2. Germline V CDR1 and CDR2: SQVTM, ANQGSEA. The CDR3 totals 14 residues. CDR3 in DNA: TGCAGCGCAGGGACTAGCGGCCGATCCTACGTGCAGTACTTC. Its protein product is CSAGTSGRSYVQYF.

With respect to this clonotype: The junction shows a germline mismatch at one end, possibly a read error. This chain's CDR3 is CASSYLDRSNQPLHF. DNA for the CDR3: TGTGCCAGCAGTTATCTGGATAGGAGCAATCAGCCCCTGCATTTT. This chain connects TRBV6-2 or TRBV6-3 to TRBJ1-5; D remains unclear. In germline, CDR1 is MNHEY, CDR2 SVGEGT. The CDR3 spans 15 residues.

Comment on this clonotype: Relative to the germline gene, one junction end is altered; a read error may explain this. This chain connects TRBV29-1 to TRBJ2-2, with D perhaps given as TRBD1 or TRBD2 (5 bases each). This CDR3 has 14 residues. The germline gives CDR1 SQVTM, CDR2 ANQGSEA. The CDR3 loop is CSANQDMYTGELFF. The CDR3 DNA sequence: TGCAGCGCCAACCAGGACATGTATACCGGGGAGCTATTTTTT.

The rearrangement links TRBV13 to TRBJ2-7; D is unclear. The CDR3 has 13 amino acids. V was clipped by 4 bases and J by 5 bases, with 12 bases between them. Germline CDR1 reads PRHDT; CDR2 reads FYEKMQ (reference sequence). Written as DNA, the CDR3 is TGTGCCAGCAGCTCAACCGAGGTGGACGAGCAGTACTTC. This sequence encodes CASSSTEVDEQYF. Based on the CDR3 plus reference TRBV13 and TRBJ2-7, the full variable domain is AAGVIQSPRHLIKEKRETATLKCYPIPRHDTVYWYQQGPGQDPQFLISFYEKMQSDKGSIPDRFSAQQFSDYHSELNMSSLELGDSALYFCASSSTEVDEQYFGPGTRLTVT.

CDR3 amino acids: CGRYGRSTDTQYF. The DNA of the CDR3 is TGTGGCAGGTATGGTCGGAGCACAGATACGCAGTATTTT. This chain joins TRBV11-2 and TRBJ2-3, with D uncertain. CDR1 and CDR2 from the germline V gene are SGHAT and FQNNGV. CDR3 length equals 13 residues.

The chain joins TRBV30 to TRBJ1-5; possible D gene TRBD1, 5 bases. The germline V gene has CDR1 GTSNPN and CDR2 SVGIG (reference sequence). The CDR3 is made up of 18 amino acids. Trimming shortened V by 2 bases and J by 0 bases, and 20 bases separated the two germline ends. The chain's CDR3 is CAWSTTGVDIYSNQPQHF. In DNA form, the CDR3 reads TGTGCCTGGAGTACTACAGGAGTCGATATCTATAGCAATCAGCCCCAGCATTTT.

About this clonotype itself: One junction end does not reproduce the germline sequence, and a read error may be involved. This CDR3 reads CDSSLTGLFSYVQYF. The CDR3 DNA reads as TGTGACAGCAGCTTAACGGGGCTTTTTTCCTACGTGCAGTACTTC. This sequence joins TRBV11-3 and TRBJ2-7, with D perhaps being TRBD1 or TRBD2 (5 bases each). This CDR3 comprises 15 residues. Germline V gene data show CDR1 as SGHNT and CDR2 as YENEEA.

With regard to this clonotype: Sequence at one end of the junction differs from germline and may be a read error. The chain is built from TRBV5-1 and TRBJ2-7; 12 positions agree with TRBD1. The V gene's germline CDR1 is SGHRS and CDR2 YFSETQ. The CDR3 consists of 14 residues. The CDR3 sequence is CASSLGQGAYDQYF. CDR3 sequence (DNA): TGCGCCAGTAGCTTGGGACAGGGGGCCTACGATCAGTACTTC.